The 7 T cell receptor beta chains below were found in one sample sequenced in a study of naive and memory T cell subsets. Treatment: skin biopsy from PPD injection site in Mantoux-positive individual. A UMI-containing oligonucleotide was joined by 3' ligation to the TCR cDNA template. The SP2 primer and nested alpha and beta constant region primers amplified ligated cDNA in four rounds. TCRdb independently ran MiXCR on the UMI-ligation and nested PCR reads; one entry per CDR3 protein. The table lists around 33,000 distinct CDR3 sequences, approximately 6.7% of them singletons, with 3% to 3.5% in the top ten. Sequences were derived from skin, sampled from a tuberculin skin test site. The receptors here all came from an adult in good health.

This chain joins TRBV20-1 and TRBJ1-5, with D possibly being TRBD1 (6 bases). Looked up from germline, CDR1 is DFQATT and CDR2 is SNEGSKA (reference sequence). Trimming cost V 0 bases and J 6 bases, with 21 bases left between them. The CDR3 spans 17 residues. CDR3 loop: CSARDTGGTGLGQPQHF. In DNA, the CDR3 is TGCAGTGCTAGAGATACCGGGGGAACAGGGTTGGGTCAGCCCCAGCATTTT.

This clonotype was detected many times. As DNA, the CDR3 is TGTGCCAGCAGCTTAGCGGGGGTGAACACTGAAGCTTTCTTT. This gives the protein CASSLAGVNTEAFF. V usage is TRBV7-6 and J usage is TRBJ1-1, with D perhaps TRBD1 (5 bases). The V end was cut by 0 bases, the J end by 0 bases, with 5 bases between. The CDR3 loop spans 14 amino acids. Germline assignment: CDR1 SGHVS and CDR2 FNYEAQ.

This clonotype was found many times. V is TRBV20-1 and J is TRBJ1-1; a possible D gene is TRBD1 (6 bases). V was pared by 1 base and J by 7 bases, with 16 bases between. The germline V gene encodes CDR1 DFQATT and CDR2 SNEGSKA (reference sequence). The CDR3 contains 14 residues. The CDR3 loop reads CSARGSPGEVEAFF. CDR3 nucleotides: TGCAGTGCTAGAGGGTCACCAGGGGAGGTTGAAGCTTTCTTT.

This clonotype was seen a handful of times. V is TRBV6-1 and J is TRBJ2-7; tentative D call: TRBD2 (6 bases). CDR1 MNHNS and CDR2 SASEGT come from the germline V gene. The CDR3 has 18 residues. V was clipped by 3 bases and J by 0 bases, with 21 bases between them. CDR3 coding DNA: TGTGCCAGCAGTGAGCCCCCTTTTGCGGGGACCCCCTCCTACGAGCAGTACTTC. It is translated as CASSEPPFAGTPSYEQYF.

This clonotype appeared many times. The V and J genes are TRBV6-6 and TRBJ2-7; D is possibly TRBD2 (6 bases). The germline gives CDR1 MNHNY, CDR2 SVGAGI (reference sequence). The CDR3 contains 14 residues. V was clipped by 7 bases and J by 7 bases, with 20 bases between them. The CDR3 DNA follows: TGTGCCAGCACGGGAGACTCATTGAATAGGGAGCAGTACTTC. Translation gives CASTGDSLNREQYF.

This clonotype has ten or more counts. This chain joins TRBV5-4 and TRBJ2-1; the match to TRBD2 covers 8 bases. Trimming at V came to 7 bases and at J to 0 bases, leaving 3 bases not matched to a gene. This CDR3 is 14 amino acids long. From germline, CDR1 is SGHNT and CDR2 YYREEE (reference sequence). Written as DNA, the CDR3 is TGTGCCAGCTACGGGGGGGCCTCCTACAATGAGCAGTTCTTC. This sequence encodes CASYGGASYNEQFF.

This clonotype was recorded at least ten times. The chain has TRBV7-6 and TRBJ2-1; D is unclear. V gave up 1 base and J gave up 1 base, with 2 bases separating them. The CDR3 sequence is 13 residues long. CDR1 and CDR2 (germline): SGHVS, FNYEAQ. The CDR3 loop reads CASSLESYNEQFF. The CDR3 nucleotides read TGTGCCAGCAGCTTAGAATCCTACAATGAGCAGTTCTTC.